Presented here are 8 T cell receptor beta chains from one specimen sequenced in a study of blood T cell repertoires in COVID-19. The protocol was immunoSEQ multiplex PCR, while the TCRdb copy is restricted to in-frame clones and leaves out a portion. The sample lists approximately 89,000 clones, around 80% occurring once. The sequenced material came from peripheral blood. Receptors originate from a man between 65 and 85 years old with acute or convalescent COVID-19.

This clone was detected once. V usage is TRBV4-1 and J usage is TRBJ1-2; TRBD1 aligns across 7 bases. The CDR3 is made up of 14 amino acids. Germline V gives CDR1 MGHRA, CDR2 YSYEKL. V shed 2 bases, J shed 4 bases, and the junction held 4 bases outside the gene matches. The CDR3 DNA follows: TGCGCCAGCAGCCAAAGCCGGGACAGCTATGGCTACACCTTC. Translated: CASSQSRDSYGYTF.

The CDR3 DNA sequence: TGCGCCAGCAGCCGGTGGGCGACGCCCTCCTACGAGCAGTACTTC. Its translation: CASSRWATPSYEQYF. The rearrangement uses TRBV4-3 and TRBJ2-7; D unresolved. The CDR3 sequence is 15 residues long. Trimming took 4 bases from V and 0 from J, leaving 13 bases between them. From germline, CDR1 is LGHNA and CDR2 YSLEER.

The CDR3 sequence: CASSQLSGQGGIPLHF. CDR3 sequence (DNA): TGTGCCAGCAGCCAACTTTCGGGACAGGGGGGTATACCCCTCCACTTT. The gene calls are TRBV4-2 and TRBJ1-6, with 11 positions matching TRBD1. The ends lost 2 bases at V and 12 bases at J; junction bases unmatched: 9. Germline V gives CDR1 LGHNA, CDR2 YNFKEQ. This CDR3 spans 16 amino acids.

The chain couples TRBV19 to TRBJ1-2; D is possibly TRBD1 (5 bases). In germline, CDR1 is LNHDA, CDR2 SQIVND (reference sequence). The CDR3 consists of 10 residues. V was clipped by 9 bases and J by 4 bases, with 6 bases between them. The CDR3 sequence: CARDSYGYTF. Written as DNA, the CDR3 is TGTGCCAGAGACAGCTATGGCTACACCTTC.

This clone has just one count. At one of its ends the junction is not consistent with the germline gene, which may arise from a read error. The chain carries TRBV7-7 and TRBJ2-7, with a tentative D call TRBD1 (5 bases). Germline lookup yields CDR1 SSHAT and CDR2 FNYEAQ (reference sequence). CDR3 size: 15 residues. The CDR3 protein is CASSPGSPGIGEQYF. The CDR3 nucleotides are TGTGCTAGCAGCCCAGGGTCCCCAGGGATCGGCGAGCAGTACTTC.

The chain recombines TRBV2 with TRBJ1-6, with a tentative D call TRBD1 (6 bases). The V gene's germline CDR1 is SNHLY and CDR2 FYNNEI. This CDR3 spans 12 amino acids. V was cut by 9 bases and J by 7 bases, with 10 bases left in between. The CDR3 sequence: CARQGGNSPLHF. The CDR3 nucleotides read TGTGCCAGACAGGGAGGGAATTCACCCCTCCACTTT.

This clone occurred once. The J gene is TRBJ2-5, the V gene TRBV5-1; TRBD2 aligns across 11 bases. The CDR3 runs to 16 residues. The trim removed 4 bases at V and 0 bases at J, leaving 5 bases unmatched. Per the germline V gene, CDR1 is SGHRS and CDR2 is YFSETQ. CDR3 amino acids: CASSQYSGGDQETQYF. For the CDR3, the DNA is TGCGCCAGCAGCCAATATAGCGGGGGGGACCAAGAGACCCAGTACTTC.

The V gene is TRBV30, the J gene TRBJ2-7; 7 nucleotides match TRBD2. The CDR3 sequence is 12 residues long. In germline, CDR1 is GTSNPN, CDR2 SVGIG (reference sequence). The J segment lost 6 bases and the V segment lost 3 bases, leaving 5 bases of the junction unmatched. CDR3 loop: CAWSRERGEQYF. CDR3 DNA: TGTGCCTGGAGCCGAGAGCGGGGCGAGCAGTACTTC.